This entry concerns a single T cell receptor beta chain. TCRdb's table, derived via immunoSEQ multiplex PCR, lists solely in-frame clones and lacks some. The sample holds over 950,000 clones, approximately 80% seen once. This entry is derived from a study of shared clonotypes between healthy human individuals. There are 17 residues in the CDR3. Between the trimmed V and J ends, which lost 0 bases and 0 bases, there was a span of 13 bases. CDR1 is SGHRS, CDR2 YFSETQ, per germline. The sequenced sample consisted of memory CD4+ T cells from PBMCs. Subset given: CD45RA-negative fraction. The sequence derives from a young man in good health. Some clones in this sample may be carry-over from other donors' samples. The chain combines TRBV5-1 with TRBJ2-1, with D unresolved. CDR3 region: CASSLGGGGSSYNEQFF. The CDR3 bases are TGCGCCAGCAGCTTGGGAGGCGGCGGTAGCTCCTACAATGAGCAGTTCTTC. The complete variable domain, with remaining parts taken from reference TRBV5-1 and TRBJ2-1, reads KAGVTQTPRYLIKTRGQQVTLSCSPISGHRSVSWYQQTPGQGLQFLFEYFSETQRNKGNFPGRFSGRQFSNSRSEMNVSTLELGDSALYLCASSLGGGGSSYNEQFFGPGTRLTVL.